One and the same sample provided the 8 T cell receptor beta chains below, sequenced in a study of regulatory T cells in long-lasting Graves disease. TCR beta libraries were built with iRepertoire HTBI primers and Arm-PCR of CDR3 regions. TCRdb analysed the multiplex PCR reads with MiXCR anew, one entry per CDR3 protein. Counted here are around 460,000 distinct CDR3 sequences, about a fifth occurring once; the ten biggest clones make up approximately 6.4%. Time point of the sample: persistent/refractory GD, antithyroid drugs over 5 years with positive TRAb. RNA from PBMCs was the source of the TCR library. Sequenced here: peripheral blood mononuclear cells (PBMCs), sampled when the disease was refractory, from a patient treated with antithyroid drugs. All receptors come from a female donor with Graves disease.

This clonotype was observed many times. The gene calls are TRBV12-3 or TRBV12-4 and TRBJ1-2; the match to TRBD1 covers 9 bases. This CDR3 is 16 amino acids long. V lost 3 bases to trimming and J lost 4 bases; unmatched junction nucleotides: 9. The CDR3 coding sequence is TGTGCCAGCAGTTTGATCCAGACAGGGGGGGTCTATGGCTACACCTTC. Protein: CASSLIQTGGVYGYTF.

V usage is TRBV30 and J usage is TRBJ2-5; maybe TRBD2 (5 bases). CDR1 is GTSNPN and CDR2 is SVGIG in the germline V gene (reference sequence). The CDR3 is made up of 16 amino acids. Trimming pared 0 bases from V and 3 bases from J, leaving 17 bases between. This CDR3 reads CAWSVWRLPVKETQYF. The CDR3 coding sequence is TGTGCCTGGAGTGTATGGAGACTACCCGTGAAAGAGACCCAGTACTTC.

This clonotype has a count of ten or more. The genes are TRBV10-3 and TRBJ1-5, with D hard to call. This CDR3 region has 15 residues. The V gene lost 8 bases and the J gene lost 1 base, with 15 bases spanning the gap. Germline V gives CDR1 ENHRY, CDR2 SYGVKD. CDR3 nucleotides: TGTGCCATCGGTCGGGATTTGGTGAGCAATCAGCCCCAGCATTTT. Translating gives CAIGRDLVSNQPQHF.

V is TRBV7-9 and J is TRBJ1-1; a possible D gene is TRBD1 (6 bases). Germline V gene sequence: CDR1 SEHNR, CDR2 FQNEAQ (reference sequence). The CDR3 contains 12 residues. Deletions cut 5 bases from V and 7 bases from J, with 11 bases between. In DNA, the CDR3 is TGTGCCAGCAGCCTACAGGGCGATGAAGCTTTCTTT. Translating it yields CASSLQGDEAFF.

There are many counts of this clonotype. The V gene is TRBV2, the J gene TRBJ1-4; TRBD1 aligns across 10 bases. In germline, CDR1 is SNHLY, CDR2 FYNNEI. The CDR3 loop spans 15 amino acids. Trimming took 6 bases from V and 8 from J; bases not matched to a gene: 9. The CDR3 region is CASSAGQGGGEKLFF. The CDR3 nucleotides read TGTGCCAGCAGCGCCGGACAGGGGGGAGGCGAAAAACTGTTTTTT. Looking up the rest from reference TRBV2 and TRBJ1-4 gives the full variable domain: EPEVTQTPSHQVTQMGQEVILRCVPISNHLYFYWYRQILGQKVEFLVSFYNNEISEKSEIFDDQFSVERPDGSNFTLKIRSTKLEDSAMYFCASSAGQGGGEKLFFGSGTQLSVL.

Only a few counts were recorded for this clonotype. V usage is TRBV4-1 and J usage is TRBJ2-7, with 7 positions matching TRBD2. There are 18 residues in the CDR3. V trimming: 1 base; J trimming: 2 bases; junction bases outside the gene matches: 14. CDR1 and CDR2 from the germline V gene are MGHRA and YSYEKL. The CDR3 sequence is CASSQGWTGGSIAYEQYF. CDR3 in DNA: TGCGCCAGCAGCCAAGGGTGGACGGGGGGATCTATAGCCTACGAGCAGTACTTC.

On this clonotype: At one of its ends the junction is not consistent with the germline gene, which may arise from a read error. The chain uses TRBV7-9 and TRBJ2-7; D gene uncertain. The CDR3 has 13 residues. From germline, CDR1 is SEHNR and CDR2 FQNEAQ (reference sequence). This chain's CDR3 is CASSLASSYERYF. DNA of the CDR3: TGTGCCAGCAGCTTAGCCAGCTCCTACGAGCGGTACTTC.

At least ten counts were recorded for this clonotype. The chain carries TRBV28 and TRBJ2-5; the match to TRBD1 covers 8 bases. J was trimmed by 1 base and V by 8 bases; bases with no gene match: 6. The CDR3 runs to 14 residues. CDR1 MDHEN and CDR2 SYDVKM come from the germline V gene. CDR3 region: CASLDRDFQETQYF. As DNA, the CDR3 is TGTGCCAGCTTGGACAGGGACTTCCAAGAGACCCAGTACTTC.